This entry lists 18 T cell receptor beta chains sequenced from one sample in a study of shared clonotypes between healthy human individuals. Measured with immunoSEQ multiplex PCR; TCRdb has only the in-frame clones, and not every one. The table lists over 1.4 million clones, roughly 96% of them singletons. The specimen was naive CD4+ T cells sorted from blood. The subset denotes: CD45RA+ positively selected. The receptors were sampled from a man aged 25 to 40 in good health.

CDR3 in DNA: TGTGCCAGCAGTGATGGCCCAACAGGGAACACTGAAGCTTTCTTT. This gives the protein CASSDGPTGNTEAFF. The chain uses TRBV6-6 and TRBJ1-1; a weak D match, TRBD1 (5 bases). The CDR3 totals 15 residues. CDR1 and CDR2 from the germline V gene are MNHNY and SVGAGI (reference sequence). Trimming cost V 5 bases and J 1 base, with 14 bases left between them.

V gene TRBV6-5 combines with J gene TRBJ2-7; TRBD1 agrees at 7 bases. CDR1 and CDR2 (germline): MNHEY, SVGAGI. V lost 0 bases, J lost 5 bases, and 10 bases stayed unmatched. This CDR3 has 16 residues. This chain's CDR3 is CASSYSSFEGADEQYF. The DNA for the CDR3 is TGTGCCAGCAGTTACTCGTCGTTTGAGGGGGCGGACGAGCAGTACTTC.

This sequence joins TRBV6-1 and TRBJ1-4, with 9 nucleotides matching TRBD1. CDR1 is MNHNS, CDR2 SASEGT, per germline. This CDR3 region has 15 residues. The trim removed 6 bases at V and 4 bases at J, leaving 6 bases unmatched. CDR3 nucleotides: TGTGCCAGCAGGGGGCCGGGACAGGGTAATGAAAAACTGTTTTTT. This translates into CASRGPGQGNEKLFF.

The V gene is TRBV28, the J gene TRBJ1-5; TRBD1 aligns across 7 bases. The CDR3 is 16 amino acids. Germline assignment: CDR1 MDHEN and CDR2 SYDVKM. The V segment lost 6 bases and the J segment 1 base; nucleotides outside the gene matches: 9. CDR3 DNA sequence: TGTGCCAGCAGCCAAGGCCTGGGACAGAGCAATCAGCCCCAGCATTTT. This encodes CASSQGLGQSNQPQHF.

The rearrangement uses TRBV5-6 and TRBJ1-2; D might be TRBD1 (6 bases). V was clipped by 3 bases and J by 8 bases, with 11 bases between them. This CDR3 is 12 amino acids long. The V gene's germline CDR1 is SGHDT and CDR2 YYEEEE. CDR3: CASSSNDRGYTF. DNA for the CDR3: TGTGCCAGCAGCTCAAACGACAGGGGCTACACCTTC. The full variable domain, rest sourced from reference TRBV5-6 and TRBJ1-2, is DAGVTQSPTHLIKTRGQQVTLRCSPKSGHDTVSWYQQALGQGPQFIFQYYEEEERQRGNFPDRFSGHQFPNYSSELNVNALLLGDSALYLCASSSNDRGYTFGSGTRLTVV.

The DNA for the CDR3 is TGTGCCTGGTTTACCCCAAACAGGAACTATGGCTACACCTTC. Protein product: CAWFTPNRNYGYTF. The V call is TRBV30, the J call TRBJ1-2; weak D call: TRBD1 (5 bases). The CDR3 has 14 amino acids. Germline loops: CDR1 GTSNPN, CDR2 SVGIG (reference sequence). V was cut by 5 bases and J by 2 bases, with 15 bases left in between.

V is TRBV19 and J is TRBJ2-3; D is possibly TRBD1 (6 bases). Germline-derived CDR1 and CDR2 are LNHDA and SQIVND (reference sequence). The CDR3 runs 15 residues. Trimming stripped 5 bases from V and 5 bases from J, with 17 bases between. This CDR3 reads CASSYQGIVRDTQYF. Written as DNA, the CDR3 is TGTGCCAGTAGTTACCAGGGGATTGTGCGAGATACGCAGTATTTT.

This chain connects TRBV4-1 to TRBJ2-7; D not certain. Germline-derived CDR1 and CDR2 are MGHRA and YSYEKL. The CDR3 runs to 15 residues. V lost 2 bases, J lost 2 bases, and 13 bases lay in between. In DNA, the CDR3 is TGCGCCAGCAGCCAATCGAGCCAGGTGGCCTACGAGCAGTACTTC. Its protein is CASSQSSQVAYEQYF.

The V and J genes are TRBV5-1 and TRBJ2-2; 7 nucleotides line up with TRBD1. The germline gives CDR1 SGHRS, CDR2 YFSETQ. The CDR3 contains 16 residues. Losses at the gene ends were 3 bases for V and 5 bases for J; bases not matched to a gene: 10. CDR3 in DNA: TGCGCCAGCAGCTCATTTACCGGACAGGTGACCGGGGAGCTGTTTTTT. Translation gives CASSSFTGQVTGELFF. The variable domain in full, with the rest retrieved from reference TRBV5-1 and TRBJ2-2, is KAGVTQTPRYLIKTRGQQVTLSCSPISGHRSVSWYQQTPGQGLQFLFEYFSETQRNKGNFPGRFSGRQFSNSRSEMNVSTLELGDSALYLCASSSFTGQVTGELFFGEGSRLTVL.

V usage is TRBV9 and J usage is TRBJ2-5; a possible D gene is TRBD2 (6 bases). With 0 bases removed from V and 5 bases from J, the gap between germline ends came to 14 bases. The CDR3 sequence is 15 residues long. CDR1 is SGDLS and CDR2 is YYNGEE in the germline V gene. CDR3 loop: CASSVAGGRLETQYF. CDR3 DNA sequence: TGTGCCAGCAGCGTAGCCGGAGGGCGGCTCGAGACCCAGTACTTC. The variable domain in full, completed from reference TRBV9 and TRBJ2-5, reads DSGVTQTPKHLITATGQRVTLRCSPRSGDLSVYWYQQSLDQGLQFLIQYYNGEERAKGNILERFSAQQFPDLHSELNLSSLELGDSALYFCASSVAGGRLETQYFGPGTRLLVL.

J is TRBJ1-5 and V is TRBV28; 9 bases are shared with TRBD1. The CDR3 runs 16 residues. With V trimmed by 3 bases and J by 3 bases, 6 bases remained unmatched. Germline V gene lookup returns CDR1 MDHEN and CDR2 SYDVKM. CDR3 loop: CASSFFRDRVNQPQHF. CDR3 coding DNA: TGTGCCAGCAGTTTTTTCCGGGACAGGGTCAATCAGCCCCAGCATTTT.

This chain connects TRBV10-2 to TRBJ2-6; D gene uncertain. Trimming shortened V by 4 bases and J by 1 base, and 8 bases separated the two germline ends. The CDR3 consists of 15 residues. CDR1 and CDR2 (germline): WSHSY, SAAADI. CDR3 sequence reads: CASSGVLSGANVLTF. Written as DNA, the CDR3 is TGCGCCAGCAGTGGGGTTTTGTCTGGGGCCAACGTCCTGACTTTC.

The chain is built from TRBV5-8 and TRBJ1-4; D is uncertain. Germline V CDR1 and CDR2: SGHTS, YDEGEE. Trimming cost V 2 bases and J 1 base, with 6 bases left between them. The CDR3 runs 14 residues. The CDR3 protein is CASSLQLTNEKLFF. CDR3 in DNA: TGTGCCAGCAGCTTACAGCTAACTAATGAAAAACTGTTTTTT.

The chain couples TRBV6-1 to TRBJ1-5; 8 nucleotides match TRBD1. The CDR3 has 12 residues. In germline, CDR1 is MNHNS, CDR2 SASEGT. Trimming at V came to 6 bases and at J to 16 bases, leaving 11 bases not matched to a gene. CDR3 residues: CASRALQGAIHF. The CDR3 DNA reads as TGTGCCAGCAGGGCTCTGCAGGGGGCGATACATTTT.

This chain joins TRBV5-8 and TRBJ2-5, with D unclear. The germline CDR1 and CDR2 sequences are SGHTS and YDEGEE. The V end lost 4 bases, the J end lost 6 bases, and 10 bases lay between the germline ends. This CDR3 has 12 amino acids. CDR3 sequence reads: CASSTRVQTQYF. CDR3 in DNA: TGTGCCAGCAGCACCAGAGTACAGACCCAGTACTTC.

V is TRBV6-5 and J is TRBJ2-6; D is possibly TRBD1 (5 bases). Germline lookup yields CDR1 MNHEY and CDR2 SVGAGI. CDR3 length equals 16 residues. V gave up 4 bases and J gave up 2 bases, with 12 bases separating them. This CDR3 is CASSLTSRAGANVLTF. Here the CDR3 DNA reads TGTGCCAGCAGTTTGACGAGCAGGGCTGGGGCCAACGTCCTGACTTTC.

The rearrangement joins TRBV30 to TRBJ2-7; D is unresolved. The CDR3 consists of 13 residues. The V end was cut by 0 bases, the J end by 7 bases, with 13 bases between. The germline gives CDR1 GTSNPN, CDR2 SVGIG (reference sequence). DNA of the CDR3: TGTGCCTGGAGTGTAACCCGAACCCGGGAGCAGTACTTC. Translated, it gives CAWSVTRTREQYF.

This chain uses TRBV6-6 with TRBJ2-5, with 13 bases that match TRBD2. V dropped 0 bases and J dropped 5; count of bases not matched to a gene: 3. Germline loops: CDR1 MNHNY, CDR2 SVGAGI (reference sequence). This CDR3 has 16 amino acids. The CDR3 coding sequence is TGTGCCAGCAGTTACTCGGGACTAGCGGGACCCGAGACCCAGTACTTC. Translated: CASSYSGLAGPETQYF.